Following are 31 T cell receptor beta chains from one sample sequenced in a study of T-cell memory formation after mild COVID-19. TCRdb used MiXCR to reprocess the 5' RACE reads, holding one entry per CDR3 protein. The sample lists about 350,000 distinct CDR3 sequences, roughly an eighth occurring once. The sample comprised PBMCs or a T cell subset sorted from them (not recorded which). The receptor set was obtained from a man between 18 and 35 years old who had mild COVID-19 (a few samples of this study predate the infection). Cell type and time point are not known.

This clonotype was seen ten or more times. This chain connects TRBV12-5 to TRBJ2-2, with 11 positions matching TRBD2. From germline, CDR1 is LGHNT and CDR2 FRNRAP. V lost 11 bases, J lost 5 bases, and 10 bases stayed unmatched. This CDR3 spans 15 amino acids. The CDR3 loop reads CACSGGALRTGELFF. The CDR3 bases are TGTGCTTGTAGCGGGGGGGCCCTAAGGACCGGGGAGCTGTTTTTT. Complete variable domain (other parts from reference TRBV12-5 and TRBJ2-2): DARVTQTPRHKVTEMGQEVTMRCQPILGHNTVFWYRQTMMQGLELLAYFRNRAPLDDSGMPKDRFSAEMPDATLATLKIQPSEPRDSAVYFCACSGGALRTGELFFGEGSRLTVL.

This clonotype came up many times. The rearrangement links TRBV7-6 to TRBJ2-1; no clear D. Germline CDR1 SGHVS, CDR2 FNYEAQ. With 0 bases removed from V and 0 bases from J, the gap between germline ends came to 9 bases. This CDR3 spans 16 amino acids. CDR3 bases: TGTGCCAGCAGCTTAGCTGGCTTGAGCTCCTACAATGAGCAGTTCTTC. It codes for CASSLAGLSSYNEQFF.

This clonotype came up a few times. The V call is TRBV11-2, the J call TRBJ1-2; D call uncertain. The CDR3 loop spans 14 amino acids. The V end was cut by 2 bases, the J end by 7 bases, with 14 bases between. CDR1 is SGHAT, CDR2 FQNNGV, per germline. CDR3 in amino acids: CASSLYVGGLGYTF. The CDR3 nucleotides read TGTGCCAGCAGCTTATACGTCGGCGGCCTTGGCTACACCTTC.

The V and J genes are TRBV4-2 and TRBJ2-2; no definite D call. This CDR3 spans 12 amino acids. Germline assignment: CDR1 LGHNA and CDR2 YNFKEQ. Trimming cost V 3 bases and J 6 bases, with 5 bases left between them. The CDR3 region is CASSQWSGELFF. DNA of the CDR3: TGTGCCAGCAGCCAGTGGTCCGGGGAGCTGTTTTTT.

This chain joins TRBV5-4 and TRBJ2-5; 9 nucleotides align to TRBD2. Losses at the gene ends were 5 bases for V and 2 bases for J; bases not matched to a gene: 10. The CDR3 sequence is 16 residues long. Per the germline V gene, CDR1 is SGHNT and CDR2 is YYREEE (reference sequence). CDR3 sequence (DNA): TGTGCCAGCAGGTCCGGTCTAGCGGGGCTTCAAGAGACCCAGTACTTC. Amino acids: CASRSGLAGLQETQYF.

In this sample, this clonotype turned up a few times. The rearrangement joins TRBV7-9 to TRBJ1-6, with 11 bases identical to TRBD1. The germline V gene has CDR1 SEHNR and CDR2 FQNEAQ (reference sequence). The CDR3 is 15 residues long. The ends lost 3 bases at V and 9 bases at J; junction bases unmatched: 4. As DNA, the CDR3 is TGTGCCAGCAGCTTGGACAGGGGGCTTGTTTCACCCCTCCACTTT. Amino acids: CASSLDRGLVSPLHF.

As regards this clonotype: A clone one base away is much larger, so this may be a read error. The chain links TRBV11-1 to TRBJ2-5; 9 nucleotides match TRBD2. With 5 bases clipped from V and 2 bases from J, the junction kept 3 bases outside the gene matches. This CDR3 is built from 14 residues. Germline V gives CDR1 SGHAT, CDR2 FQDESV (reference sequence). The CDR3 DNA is TGTGCCAGCAGCCCCGGACTAGCGCAAGAGACCCAGTACTTC. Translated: CASSPGLAQETQYF. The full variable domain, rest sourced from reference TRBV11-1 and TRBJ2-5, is EAEVAQSPRYKITEKSQAVAFWCDPISGHATLYWYRQILGQGPELLVQFQDESVVDDSQLPKDRFSAERLKGVDSTLKIQPAELGDSAMYLCASSPGLAQETQYFGPGTRLLVL.

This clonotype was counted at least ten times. CDR3 protein: CASSQPGDTQYF. The DNA for the CDR3 is TGCGCCAGCAGCCAACCAGGAGATACGCAGTATTTT. The chain combines TRBV4-1 with TRBJ2-3, with D unresolved. The germline V gene has CDR1 MGHRA and CDR2 YSYEKL. CDR3 size: 12 residues. Trimming took 2 bases from V and 5 from J, leaving 5 bases between them.

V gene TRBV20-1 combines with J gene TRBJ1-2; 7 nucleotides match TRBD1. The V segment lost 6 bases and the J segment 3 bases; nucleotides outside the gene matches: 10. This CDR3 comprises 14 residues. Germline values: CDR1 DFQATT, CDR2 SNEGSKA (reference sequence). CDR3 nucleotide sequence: TGCAGTGCGGGACAGAGGGTATTACACTATGGCTACACCTTC. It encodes CSAGQRVLHYGYTF.

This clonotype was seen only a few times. For the CDR3, the DNA is TGCGCCAGCAGCAGGGGACCCCACGAGCAGTACTTC. Translation gives CASSRGPHEQYF. V usage is TRBV5-1 and J usage is TRBJ2-7; D may be TRBD1 or TRBD2 (5 bases each). Germline CDR1 is SGHRS and CDR2 is YFSETQ. Trimming cost V 4 bases and J 5 bases, with 10 bases left between them. The CDR3 is made up of 12 amino acids.

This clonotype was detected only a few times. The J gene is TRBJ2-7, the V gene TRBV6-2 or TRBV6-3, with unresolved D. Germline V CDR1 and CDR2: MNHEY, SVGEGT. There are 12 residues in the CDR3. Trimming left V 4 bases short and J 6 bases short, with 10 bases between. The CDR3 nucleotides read TGTGCCAGCAGTTCCTCCCACGTCGAGCAGTACTTC. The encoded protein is CASSSSHVEQYF.

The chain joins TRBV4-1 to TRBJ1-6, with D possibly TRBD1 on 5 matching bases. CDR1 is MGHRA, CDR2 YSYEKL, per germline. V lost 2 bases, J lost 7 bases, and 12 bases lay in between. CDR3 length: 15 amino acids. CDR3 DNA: TGCGCCAGCAGCCAACGACAGACGGGAAATTCACCCCTCCACTTT. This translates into CASSQRQTGNSPLHF.

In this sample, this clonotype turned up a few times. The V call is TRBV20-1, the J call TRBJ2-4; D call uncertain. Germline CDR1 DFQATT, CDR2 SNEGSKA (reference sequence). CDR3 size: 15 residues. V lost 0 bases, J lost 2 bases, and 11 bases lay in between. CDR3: CSARDGLWSKNIQYF. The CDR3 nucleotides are TGCAGTGCTAGAGATGGTCTATGGTCCAAAAACATTCAGTACTTC.

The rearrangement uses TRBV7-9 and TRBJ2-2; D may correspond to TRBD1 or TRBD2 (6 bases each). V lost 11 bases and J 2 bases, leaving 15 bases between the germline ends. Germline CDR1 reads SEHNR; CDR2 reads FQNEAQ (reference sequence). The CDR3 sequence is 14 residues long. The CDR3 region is CASTSGANTGELFF. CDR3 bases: TGTGCCTCTACTTCGGGGGCTAACACCGGGGAGCTGTTTTTT.

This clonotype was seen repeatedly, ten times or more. The CDR3 loop reads CASSTGLGYEQYF. CDR3 bases: TGTGCCTCCTCGACAGGGCTCGGCTACGAGCAGTACTTC. The chain has TRBV19 and TRBJ2-7; TRBD1 matches 7 bases. This CDR3 has 13 residues. Trimming removed 11 bases from V and 3 bases from J; junction bases left unmatched: 10. Germline CDR1 and CDR2: LNHDA and SQIVND (reference sequence).

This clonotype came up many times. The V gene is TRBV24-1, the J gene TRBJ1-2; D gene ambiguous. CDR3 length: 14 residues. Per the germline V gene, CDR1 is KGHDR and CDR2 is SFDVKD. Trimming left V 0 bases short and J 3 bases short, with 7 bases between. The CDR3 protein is CATSDLWSDYGYTF. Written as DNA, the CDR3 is TGTGCCACCAGTGATTTGTGGAGTGACTATGGCTACACCTTC.

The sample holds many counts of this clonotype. The CDR3 DNA follows: TGCAGTGCTAGATCAGCGGGGGCCACAGATACGCAGTATTTT. Protein product: CSARSAGATDTQYF. The V call is TRBV20-1, the J call TRBJ2-3, with TRBD2 matching over 8 bases. Per the germline V gene, CDR1 is DFQATT and CDR2 is SNEGSKA (reference sequence). V trimming: 2 bases; J trimming: 2 bases; junction bases outside the gene matches: 3. This CDR3 is 14 amino acids long.

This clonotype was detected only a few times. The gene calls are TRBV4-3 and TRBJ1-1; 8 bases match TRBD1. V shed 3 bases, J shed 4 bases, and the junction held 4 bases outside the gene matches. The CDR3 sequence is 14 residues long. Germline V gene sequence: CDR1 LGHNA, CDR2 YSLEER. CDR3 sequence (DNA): TGCGCCAGCAGCCATTCTACAGGGGGCACTGAAGCTTTCTTT. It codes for CASSHSTGGTEAFF.

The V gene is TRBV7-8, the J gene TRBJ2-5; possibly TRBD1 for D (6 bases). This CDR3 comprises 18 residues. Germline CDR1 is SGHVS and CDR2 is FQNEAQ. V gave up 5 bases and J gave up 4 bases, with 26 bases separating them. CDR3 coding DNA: TGTGCCAGCAGCCCAAAGGATCGAGGGCAGGGGTTATCAGAGACCCAGTACTTC. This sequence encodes CASSPKDRGQGLSETQYF. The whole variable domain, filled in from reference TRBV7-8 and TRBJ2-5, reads GAGVSQSPRYKVAKRGQDVALRCDPISGHVSLFWYQQALGQGPEFLTYFQNEAQLDKSGLPSDRFFAERPEGSVSTLKIQRTQQEDSAVYLCASSPKDRGQGLSETQYFGPGTRLLVL.

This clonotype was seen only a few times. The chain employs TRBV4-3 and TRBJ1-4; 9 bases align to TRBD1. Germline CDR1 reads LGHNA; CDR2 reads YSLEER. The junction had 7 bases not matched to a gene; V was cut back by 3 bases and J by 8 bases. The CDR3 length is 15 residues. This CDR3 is CASSQATGGYEKLFF. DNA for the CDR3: TGCGCCAGCAGCCAGGCGACAGGGGGGTACGAAAAACTGTTTTTT.

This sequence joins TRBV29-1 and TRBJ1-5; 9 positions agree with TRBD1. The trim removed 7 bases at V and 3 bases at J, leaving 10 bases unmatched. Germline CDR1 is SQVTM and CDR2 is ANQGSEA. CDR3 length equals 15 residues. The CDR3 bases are TGCAGCGCCCCACCGGGACAGGGAAACAATCAGCCCCAGCATTTT. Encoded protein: CSAPPGQGNNQPQHF.

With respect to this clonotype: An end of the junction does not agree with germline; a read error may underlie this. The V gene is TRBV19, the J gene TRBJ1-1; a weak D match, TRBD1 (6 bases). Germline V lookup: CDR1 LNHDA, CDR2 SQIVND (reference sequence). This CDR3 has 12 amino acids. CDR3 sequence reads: CASSMRDTEDFF. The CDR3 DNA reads TGTGCCAGTAGTATGCGGGACACTGAAGATTTCTTT. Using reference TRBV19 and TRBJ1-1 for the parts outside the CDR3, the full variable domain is DGGITQSPKYLFRKEGQNVTLSCEQNLNHDAMYWYRQDPGQGLRLIYYSQIVNDFQKGDIAEGYSVSREKKESFPLTVTSAQKNPTAFYLCASSMRDTEDFFGQGTRLTVV.

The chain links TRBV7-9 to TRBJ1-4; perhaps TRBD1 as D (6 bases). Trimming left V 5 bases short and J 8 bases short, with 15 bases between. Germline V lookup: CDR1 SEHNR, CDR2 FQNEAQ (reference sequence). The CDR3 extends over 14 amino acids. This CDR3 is CASSQGGGDEKLFF. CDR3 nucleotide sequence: TGTGCCAGCAGCCAAGGGGGAGGGGACGAAAAACTGTTTTTT.

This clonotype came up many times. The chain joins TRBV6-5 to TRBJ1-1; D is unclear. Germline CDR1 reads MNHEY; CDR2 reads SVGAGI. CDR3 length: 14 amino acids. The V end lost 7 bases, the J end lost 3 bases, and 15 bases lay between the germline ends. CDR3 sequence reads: CASTPGGRDTEAFF. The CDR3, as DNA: TGTGCCAGCACCCCGGGTGGCCGAGACACTGAAGCTTTCTTT.

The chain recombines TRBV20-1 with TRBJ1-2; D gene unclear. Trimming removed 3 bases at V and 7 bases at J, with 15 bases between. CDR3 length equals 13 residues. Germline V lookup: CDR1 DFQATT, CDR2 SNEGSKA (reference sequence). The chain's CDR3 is CSASWGRVGGYTF. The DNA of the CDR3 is TGCAGTGCTAGTTGGGGTAGGGTTGGTGGCTACACCTTC.

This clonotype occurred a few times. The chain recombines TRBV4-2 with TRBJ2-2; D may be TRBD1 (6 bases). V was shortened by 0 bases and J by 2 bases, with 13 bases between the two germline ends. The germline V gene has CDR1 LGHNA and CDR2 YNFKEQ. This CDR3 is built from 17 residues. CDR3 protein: CASSQDITGFNTGELFF. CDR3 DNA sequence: TGTGCCAGCAGCCAAGACATCACAGGGTTCAACACCGGGGAGCTGTTTTTT.

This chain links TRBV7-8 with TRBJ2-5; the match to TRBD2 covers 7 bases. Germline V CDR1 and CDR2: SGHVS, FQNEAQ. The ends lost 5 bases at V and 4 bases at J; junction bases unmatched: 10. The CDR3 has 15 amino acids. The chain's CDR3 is CASSLLAVLRETQYF. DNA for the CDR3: TGTGCCAGCAGCCTTCTAGCGGTTTTACGAGAGACCCAGTACTTC.

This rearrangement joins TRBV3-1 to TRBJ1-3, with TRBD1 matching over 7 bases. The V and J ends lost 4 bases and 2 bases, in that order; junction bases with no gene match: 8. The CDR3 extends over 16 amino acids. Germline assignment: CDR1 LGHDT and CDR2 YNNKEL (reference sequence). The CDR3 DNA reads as TGTGCCAGCAGCCTCCTCCACGACAGGGCTGGAAACACCATATATTTT. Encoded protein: CASSLLHDRAGNTIYF. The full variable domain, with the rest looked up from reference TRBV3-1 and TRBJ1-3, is DTAVSQTPKYLVTQMGNDKSIKCEQNLGHDTMYWYKQDSKKFLKIMFSYNNKELIINETVPNRFSPKSPDKAHLNLHINSLELGDSAVYFCASSLLHDRAGNTIYFGEGSWLTVV.

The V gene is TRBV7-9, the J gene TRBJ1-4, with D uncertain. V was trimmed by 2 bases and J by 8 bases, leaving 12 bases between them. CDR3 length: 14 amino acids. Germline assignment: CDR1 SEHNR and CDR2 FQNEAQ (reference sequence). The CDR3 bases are TGTGCCAGCAGCTTATCTCGGCAAGGAGAAAAACTGTTTTTT. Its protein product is CASSLSRQGEKLFF.

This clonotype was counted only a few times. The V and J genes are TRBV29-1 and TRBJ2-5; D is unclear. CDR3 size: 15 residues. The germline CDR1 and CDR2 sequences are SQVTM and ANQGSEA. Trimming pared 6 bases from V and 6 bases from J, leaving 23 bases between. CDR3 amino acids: CSVRGHTDKIKTQYF. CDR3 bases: TGCAGCGTACGAGGTCACACAGACAAGATTAAGACCCAGTACTTC.

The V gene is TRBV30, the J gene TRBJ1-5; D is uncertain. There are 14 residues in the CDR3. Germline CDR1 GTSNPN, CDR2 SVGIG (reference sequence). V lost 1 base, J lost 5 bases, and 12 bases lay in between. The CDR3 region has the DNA TGTGCCTGGAGTGGTATGGCAGGAGATCAGCCCCAGCATTTT. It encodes CAWSGMAGDQPQHF.